This T cell receptor beta chain stems from a study of radiation and T cells in renal cell carcinoma. Study-wide results and limits: No pretreatment tumor biopsies were available for baseline clonotypes.

V lost 0 bases and J lost 0, with 15 bases in between. Germline V gene data show CDR1 as SGHRS and CDR2 as YFSETQ. The CDR3 loop spans 17 amino acids. Time point here: blood 4 weeks post-SBRT, at nephrectomy. Treatment given: 15 Gy SBRT to primary tumor, nephrectomy 4 weeks later. Measured with immunoSEQ multiplex PCR; TCRdb has only the in-frame clones, and not every one. The table has around 99,000 clones, roughly 84% seen once. As concerns this clone: Its antigen is currently unknown.

Sequencing used blood, obtained from a patient whose treatment included radiotherapy and nephrectomy. The chain links TRBV5-1 to TRBJ2-5, with D unresolved. The receptor was isolated from a man in his sixties with renal cell carcinoma. In DNA form, the CDR3 reads TGCGCCAGCAGCTTGGCCTCAGGTGGTCGGTACCAAGAGACCCAGTACTTC. Residues: CASSLASGGRYQETQYF.